These 13 T cell receptor beta chains were sequenced from one sample in a study of response to subunit inactivated influenza vaccine. MiXCR was run by TCRdb on the RT-PCR reads, yielding one entry per CDR3 protein. The profile shows about 780,000 distinct CDR3 sequences, around a sixth of them singletons. The specimen comprised PBMCs from blood, sampled more than 4 days after vaccination. The receptors come from a middle-aged man who received an inactivated influenza vaccine.

A single count supports this clonotype. The rearrangement links TRBV5-1 to TRBJ2-7; D unclear. The germline V and J ends were trimmed by 0 bases and 3 bases, with 13 bases remaining between them. Germline loops: CDR1 SGHRS, CDR2 YFSETQ. The CDR3 has 15 amino acids. As DNA, the CDR3 is TGCGCCAGCAGCTTGGCATCACGGCAAGACTACGAGCAGTACTTC. It is translated as CASSLASRQDYEQYF.

In this sample, this clonotype turned up a few times. J is TRBJ1-1 and V is TRBV7-9; D remains ambiguous. CDR1 and CDR2 (germline): SEHNR, FQNEAQ (reference sequence). V was cut by 10 bases and J by 0 bases, with 12 bases left in between. The CDR3 length is 13 residues. The CDR3 spells CATLESMNTEAFF. As DNA, the CDR3 is TGTGCCACCCTGGAGTCGATGAACACTGAAGCTTTCTTT.

This clonotype was observed a handful of times. The genes are TRBV7-9 and TRBJ2-1; D may be TRBD2 (5 bases). This CDR3 has 17 residues. Germline values: CDR1 SEHNR, CDR2 FQNEAQ (reference sequence). The V gene lost 5 bases and the J gene lost 4 bases, with 21 bases spanning the gap. This CDR3 reads CASSPRPGIIYYNEQFF. In DNA, the CDR3 is TGTGCCAGCAGCCCACGGCCGGGGATCATTTATTACAATGAGCAGTTCTTC.

This clonotype was seen once. The chain couples TRBV7-9 to TRBJ1-2, with 8 bases identical to TRBD1. Looked up from germline, CDR1 is SEHNR and CDR2 is FQNEAQ (reference sequence). V lost 4 bases and J lost 8; bases outside the gene matches: 12. The CDR3 is made up of 15 amino acids. The CDR3 reads CASSSEPQGAHGYTF. CDR3 coding DNA: TGTGCCAGCAGCTCCGAACCTCAGGGGGCACACGGCTACACCTTC.

This sequence joins TRBV7-9 and TRBJ2-7; no clear D gene. The V gene lost 5 bases and the J gene lost 5 bases, with 13 bases spanning the gap. Germline assignment: CDR1 SEHNR and CDR2 FQNEAQ (reference sequence). The CDR3 totals 13 residues. CDR3 loop: CASSPRSENEQYF. The CDR3 region has the DNA TGTGCCAGCAGCCCCCGCAGTGAGAACGAGCAGTACTTC.

This chain uses TRBV6-1 with TRBJ2-7, with D unclear. The CDR3 is made up of 17 amino acids. Between the trimmed V and J ends, which lost 0 bases and 0 bases, there was a span of 15 bases. The germline CDR1 and CDR2 sequences are MNHNS and SASEGT. The CDR3 nucleotides read TGTGCCAGCAGTGAAGCGCCTTACGTGAGGCGCTCCTACGAGCAGTACTTC. This sequence encodes CASSEAPYVRRSYEQYF.

This clonotype was counted a few times. V and J are TRBV10-3 and TRBJ1-3; 10 bases match TRBD1. Per germline, CDR1 ENHRY and CDR2 SYGVKD. With V trimmed by 4 bases and J by 0 bases, 12 bases remained unmatched. The CDR3 spans 19 residues. This chain's CDR3 is CAISATGTGALSSGNTIYF. The CDR3, as DNA: TGTGCCATCAGTGCAACCGGGACAGGGGCTTTGAGCTCTGGAAACACCATATATTTT.

The rearrangement links TRBV7-7 to TRBJ2-7; no definite D call. CDR1 and CDR2 (germline): SSHAT, FNYEAQ (reference sequence). The CDR3 is 14 residues long. V lost 1 base and J lost 7, with 14 bases in between. The CDR3 is CASSLETPGAEQYF. In DNA, the CDR3 is TGTGCCAGCAGCTTAGAGACTCCGGGCGCTGAGCAGTACTTC.

The chain recombines TRBV2 with TRBJ2-1; the match to TRBD2 covers 8 bases. Germline-derived CDR1 and CDR2 are SNHLY and FYNNEI. CDR3 length: 13 residues. The V segment lost 4 bases and the J segment 9 bases; nucleotides outside the gene matches: 5. The CDR3 protein is CASSGGLALEQFF. As DNA, the CDR3 is TGTGCCAGCAGTGGAGGACTAGCTCTTGAGCAGTTCTTC.

Of note for this clonotype: A much larger clone sits a single nucleotide away, making a read error possible. V usage is TRBV6-5 and J usage is TRBJ2-3; TRBD2 matches 8 bases. CDR3 length: 17 amino acids. CDR1 is MNHEY and CDR2 is SVGAGI in the germline V gene. The CDR3 loop is CACSYSAGGISTDTQYF. The CDR3, as DNA: TGTGCCTGCAGTTATTCCGCGGGGGGAATAAGCACAGATACGCAGTATTTT.

This clonotype came up many times. The chain couples TRBV29-1 to TRBJ1-1; 11 bases are a match to TRBD1. Unmatched junction bases numbered 25, after V lost 3 bases and J lost 4 bases. Germline loops: CDR1 SQVTM, CDR2 ANQGSEA. CDR3 length: 21 amino acids. The CDR3 DNA is TGCAGCGTTGACTCCACAACATACAAGAGGACAGGGGGCGCGCTGGTCACTGAAGCTTTCTTT. Its protein product is CSVDSTTYKRTGGALVTEAFF.

V gene TRBV15 combines with J gene TRBJ2-2; a possible D gene is TRBD2 (5 bases). Germline V lookup: CDR1 LNHNV, CDR2 YYDKDF (reference sequence). V lost 9 bases and J 3 bases, leaving 14 bases between the germline ends. The CDR3 runs to 14 residues. The CDR3 reads CATGAGVDTGELFF. CDR3 DNA sequence: TGTGCCACAGGAGCCGGGGTGGACACCGGGGAGCTGTTTTTT.

The CDR3 sequence: CASSAGTSGPYNEQFF. The CDR3, as DNA: TGTGCCAGCAGCGCGGGGACTAGCGGGCCGTACAATGAGCAGTTCTTC. The V gene is TRBV21-1, the J gene TRBJ2-1; the table's D call of TRBD2 was not tested on the DNA. TRBV21-1 constitutes a pseudogene. The CDR3 contains 16 residues.